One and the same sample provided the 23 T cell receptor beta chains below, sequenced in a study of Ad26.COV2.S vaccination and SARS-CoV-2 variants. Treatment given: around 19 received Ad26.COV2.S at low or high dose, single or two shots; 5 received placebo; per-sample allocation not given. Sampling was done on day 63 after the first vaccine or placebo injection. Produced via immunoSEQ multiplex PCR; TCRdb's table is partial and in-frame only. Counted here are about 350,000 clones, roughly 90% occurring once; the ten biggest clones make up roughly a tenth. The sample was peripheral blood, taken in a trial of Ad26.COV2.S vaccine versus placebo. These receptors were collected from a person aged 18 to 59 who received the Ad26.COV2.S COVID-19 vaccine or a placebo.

The CDR3 DNA reads as TGTGCCAGCAGCCAGGCCGGGGGGGACCTAAAAGATACGCAGTATTTT. This codes for CASSQAGGDLKDTQYF. V usage is TRBV7-2 and J usage is TRBJ2-3; 8 nucleotides align to TRBD2. Germline V gives CDR1 SGHTA, CDR2 FQGNSA. This CDR3 is built from 16 residues. The trim removed 5 bases at V and 5 bases at J, leaving 12 bases unmatched. The full variable domain, in which reference TRBV7-2 and TRBJ2-3 provide the parts outside the CDR3, is GAGVSQSPSNKVTEKGKDVELRCDPISGHTALYWYRQSLGQGLEFLIYFQGNSAPDKSGLPSDRFSAERTGGSVSTLTIQRTQQEDSAVYLCASSQAGGDLKDTQYFGPGTRLTVL.

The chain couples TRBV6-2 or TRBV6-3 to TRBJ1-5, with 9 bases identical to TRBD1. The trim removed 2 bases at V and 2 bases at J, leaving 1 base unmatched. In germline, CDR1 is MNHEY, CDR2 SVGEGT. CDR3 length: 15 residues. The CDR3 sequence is CASSYGQGRNQPQHF. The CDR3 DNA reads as TGTGCCAGCAGTTACGGACAGGGGCGCAATCAGCCCCAGCATTTT.

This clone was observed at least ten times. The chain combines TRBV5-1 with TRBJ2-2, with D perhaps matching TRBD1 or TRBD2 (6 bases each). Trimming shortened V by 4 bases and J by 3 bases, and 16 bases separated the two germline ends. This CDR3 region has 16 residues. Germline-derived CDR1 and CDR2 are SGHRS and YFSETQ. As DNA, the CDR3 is TGCGCCAGCAGCCAGTTTAGGGGGGCGGACACCGGGGAGCTGTTTTTT. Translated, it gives CASSQFRGADTGELFF. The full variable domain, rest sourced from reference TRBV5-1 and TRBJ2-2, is KAGVTQTPRYLIKTRGQQVTLSCSPISGHRSVSWYQQTPGQGLQFLFEYFSETQRNKGNFPGRFSGRQFSNSRSEMNVSTLELGDSALYLCASSQFRGADTGELFFGEGSRLTVL.

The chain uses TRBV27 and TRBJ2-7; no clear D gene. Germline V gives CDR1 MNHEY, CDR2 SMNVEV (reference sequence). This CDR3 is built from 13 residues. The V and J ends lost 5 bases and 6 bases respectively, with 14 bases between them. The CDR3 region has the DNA TGTGCCAGCAGTCCCAACAACTGGATCGAGCAGTACTTC. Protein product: CASSPNNWIEQYF.

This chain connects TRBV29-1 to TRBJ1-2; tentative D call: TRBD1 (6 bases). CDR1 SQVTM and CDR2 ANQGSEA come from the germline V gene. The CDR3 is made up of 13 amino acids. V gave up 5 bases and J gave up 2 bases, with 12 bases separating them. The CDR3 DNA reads TGCAGCGTTAGGGTGGGGACAAACTATGGCTACACCTTC. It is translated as CSVRVGTNYGYTF. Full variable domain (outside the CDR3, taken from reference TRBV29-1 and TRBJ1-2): SAVISQKPSRDICQRGTSLTIQCQVDSQVTMMFWYRQQPGQSLTLIATANQGSEATYESGFVIDKFPISRPNLTFSTLTVSNMSPEDSSIYLCSVRVGTNYGYTFGSGTRLTVV.

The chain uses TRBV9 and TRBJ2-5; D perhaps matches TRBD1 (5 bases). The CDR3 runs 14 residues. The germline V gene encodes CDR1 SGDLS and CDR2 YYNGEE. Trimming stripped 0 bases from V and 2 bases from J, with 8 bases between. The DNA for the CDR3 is TGTGCCAGCAGCGTAGGACAGATACAAGAGACCCAGTACTTC. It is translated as CASSVGQIQETQYF.

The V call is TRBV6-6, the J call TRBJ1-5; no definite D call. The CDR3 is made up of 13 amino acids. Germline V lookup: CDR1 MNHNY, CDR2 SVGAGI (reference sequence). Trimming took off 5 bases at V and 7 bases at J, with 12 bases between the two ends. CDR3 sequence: CASSTREMQPQHF. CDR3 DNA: TGTGCCAGCAGTACTCGGGAAATGCAGCCCCAGCATTTT.

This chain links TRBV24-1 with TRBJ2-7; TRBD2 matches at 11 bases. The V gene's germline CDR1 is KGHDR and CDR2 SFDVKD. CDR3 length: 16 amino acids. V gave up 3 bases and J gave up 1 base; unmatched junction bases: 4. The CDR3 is CATSDAGTSGSYEQYF. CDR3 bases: TGTGCCACCAGTGATGCTGGGACTAGCGGTTCCTACGAGCAGTACTTC.

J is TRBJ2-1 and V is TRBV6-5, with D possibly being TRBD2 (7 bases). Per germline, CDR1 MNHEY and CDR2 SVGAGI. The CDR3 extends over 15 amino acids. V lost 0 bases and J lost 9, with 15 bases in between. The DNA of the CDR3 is TGTGCCAGCAGTTACTCGATTATGGGAGGGGGTGAGCAGTTCTTC. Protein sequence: CASSYSIMGGGEQFF.

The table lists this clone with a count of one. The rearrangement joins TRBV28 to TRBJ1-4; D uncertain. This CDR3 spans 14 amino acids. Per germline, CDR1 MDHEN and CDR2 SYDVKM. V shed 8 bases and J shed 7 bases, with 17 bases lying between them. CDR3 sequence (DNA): TGTGCCAGCCTCGGGCTTTTGGGGAGTGAAAAACTGTTTTTT. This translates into CASLGLLGSEKLFF.

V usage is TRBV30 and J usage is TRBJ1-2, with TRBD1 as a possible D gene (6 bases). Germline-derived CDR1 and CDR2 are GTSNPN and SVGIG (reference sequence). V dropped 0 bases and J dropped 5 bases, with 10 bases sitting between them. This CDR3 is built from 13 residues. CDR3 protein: CAWSVGQYYGYTF. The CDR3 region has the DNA TGTGCCTGGAGTGTAGGACAGTATTATGGCTACACCTTC.

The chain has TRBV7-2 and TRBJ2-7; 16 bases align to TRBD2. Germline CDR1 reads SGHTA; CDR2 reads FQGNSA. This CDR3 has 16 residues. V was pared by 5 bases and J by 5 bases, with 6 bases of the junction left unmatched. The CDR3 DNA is TGTGCCAGCAGCGCGGGACTAGCGGGGGGGCAAGACGAGCAGTACTTC. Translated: CASSAGLAGGQDEQYF.

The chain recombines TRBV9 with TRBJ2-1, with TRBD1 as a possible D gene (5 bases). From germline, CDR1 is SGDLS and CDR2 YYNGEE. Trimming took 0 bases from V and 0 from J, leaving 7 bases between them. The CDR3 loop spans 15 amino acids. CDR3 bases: TGTGCCAGCAGCGTAGTCGACAGCTCCTACAATGAGCAGTTCTTC. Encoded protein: CASSVVDSSYNEQFF.

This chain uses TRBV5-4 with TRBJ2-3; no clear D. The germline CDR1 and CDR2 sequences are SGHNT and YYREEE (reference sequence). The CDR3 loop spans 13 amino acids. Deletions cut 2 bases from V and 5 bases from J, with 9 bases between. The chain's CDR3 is CASSLKPGDTQYF. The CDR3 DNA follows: TGTGCCAGCAGCTTAAAACCGGGAGATACGCAGTATTTT. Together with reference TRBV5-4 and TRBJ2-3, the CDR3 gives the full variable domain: ETGVTQSPTHLIKTRGQQVTLRCSSQSGHNTVSWYQQALGQGPQFIFQYYREEENGRGNFPPRFSGLQFPNYSSELNVNALELDDSALYLCASSLKPGDTQYFGPGTRLTVL.

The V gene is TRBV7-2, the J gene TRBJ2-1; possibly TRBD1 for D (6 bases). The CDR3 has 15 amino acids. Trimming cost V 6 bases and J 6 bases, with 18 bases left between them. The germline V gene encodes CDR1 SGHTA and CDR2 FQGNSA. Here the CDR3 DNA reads TGTGCCAGCAGTTATTCCGGGACCAGGGGCAATGAGCAGTTCTTC. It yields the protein CASSYSGTRGNEQFF.

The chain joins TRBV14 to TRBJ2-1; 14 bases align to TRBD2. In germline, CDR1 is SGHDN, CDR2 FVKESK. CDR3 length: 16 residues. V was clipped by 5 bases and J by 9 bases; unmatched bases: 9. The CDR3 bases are TGTGCCAGCAGCGCGACCGGGACTAGCGGGGGAAGTGAGCAGTTCTTC. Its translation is CASSATGTSGGSEQFF.

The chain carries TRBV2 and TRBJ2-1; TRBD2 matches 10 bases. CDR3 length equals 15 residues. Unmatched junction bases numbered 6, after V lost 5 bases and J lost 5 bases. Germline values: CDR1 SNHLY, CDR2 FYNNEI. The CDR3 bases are TGTGCCAGCAGTAAACTAGCGGGGCACGACAATGAGCAGTTCTTC. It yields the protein CASSKLAGHDNEQFF. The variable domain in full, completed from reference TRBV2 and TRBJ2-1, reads EPEVTQTPSHQVTQMGQEVILRCVPISNHLYFYWYRQILGQKVEFLVSFYNNEISEKSEIFDDQFSVERPDGSNFTLKIRSTKLEDSAMYFCASSKLAGHDNEQFFGPGTRLTVL.

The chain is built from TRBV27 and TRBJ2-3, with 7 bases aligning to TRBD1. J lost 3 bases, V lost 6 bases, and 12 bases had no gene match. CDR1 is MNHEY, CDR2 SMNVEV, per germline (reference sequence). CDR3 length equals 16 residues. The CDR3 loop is CASSPSTGSPTDTQYF. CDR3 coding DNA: TGTGCCAGCAGCCCCTCGACAGGGAGTCCGACAGATACGCAGTATTTT.

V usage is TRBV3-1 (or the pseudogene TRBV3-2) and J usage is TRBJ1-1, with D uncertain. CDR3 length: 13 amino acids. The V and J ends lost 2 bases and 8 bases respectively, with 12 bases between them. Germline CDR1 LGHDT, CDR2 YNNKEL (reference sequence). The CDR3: CASSQKLSMEAFF. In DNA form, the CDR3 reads TGTGCCAGCAGCCAAAAACTGTCTATGGAAGCTTTCTTT.

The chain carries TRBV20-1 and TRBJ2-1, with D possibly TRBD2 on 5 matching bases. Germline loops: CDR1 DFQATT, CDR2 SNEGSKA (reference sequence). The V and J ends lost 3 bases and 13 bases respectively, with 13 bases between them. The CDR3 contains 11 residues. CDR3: CSARWPPGQFF. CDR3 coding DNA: TGCAGTGCTAGGTGGCCTCCGGGACAGTTCTTC.

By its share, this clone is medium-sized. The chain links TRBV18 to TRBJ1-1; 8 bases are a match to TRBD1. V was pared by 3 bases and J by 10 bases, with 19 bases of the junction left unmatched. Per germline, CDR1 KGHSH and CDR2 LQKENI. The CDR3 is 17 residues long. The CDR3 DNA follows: TGTGCCAGCTCACCCGAATTTGGACAGGGCGCTTTTTGGGGAGCTTTCTTT. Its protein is CASSPEFGQGAFWGAFF.

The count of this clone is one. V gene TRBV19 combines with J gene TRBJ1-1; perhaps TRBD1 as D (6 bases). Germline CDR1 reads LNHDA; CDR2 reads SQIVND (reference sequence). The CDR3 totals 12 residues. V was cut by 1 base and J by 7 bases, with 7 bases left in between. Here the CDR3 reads CASSIGGLEAFF. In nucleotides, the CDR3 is TGTGCCAGTAGTATAGGGGGGCTTGAAGCTTTCTTT.

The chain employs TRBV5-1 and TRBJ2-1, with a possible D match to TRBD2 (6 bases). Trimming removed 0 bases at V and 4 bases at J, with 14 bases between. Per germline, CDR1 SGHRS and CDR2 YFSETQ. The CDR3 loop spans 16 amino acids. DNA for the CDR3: TGCGCCAGCAGCTTGGGCCTAGGGGACTCATACAATGAGCAGTTCTTC. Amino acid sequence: CASSLGLGDSYNEQFF.